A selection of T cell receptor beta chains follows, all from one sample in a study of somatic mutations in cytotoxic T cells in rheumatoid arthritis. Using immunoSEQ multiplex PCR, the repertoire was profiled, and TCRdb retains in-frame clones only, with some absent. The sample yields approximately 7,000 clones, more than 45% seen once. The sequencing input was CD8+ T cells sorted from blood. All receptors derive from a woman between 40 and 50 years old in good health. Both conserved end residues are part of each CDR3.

CDR3: CASSLVAFEQYF
J: TRBJ2-7
V: TRBV7-9

CDR3: CASSSTGGVSYEQYF
J: TRBJ2-7
V: TRBV5-4

CDR3: CATREGGNEQYF
J: TRBJ2-7
V: TRBV27

CDR3: CASSDDNSGANVLTF
J: TRBJ2-6
V: TRBV6-4

CDR3: CASSSPRAGGGLSTDTQYF
J: TRBJ2-3
V: TRBV7-9

CDR3: CASSWGLGDFYEQYF
J: TRBJ2-7
V: TRBV19

CDR3: CASSPGEGEAFF
J: TRBJ1-1
V: TRBV4-2

CDR3: CASSLTTGLEQYF
J: TRBJ2-7
V: TRBV27

CDR3: CASGTGDDAAFYSNQPQHF
J: TRBJ1-5
V: TRBV2

CDR3: CASSLGLAGGGQETQYF
J: TRBJ2-5
V: TRBV7-6

CDR3: CASSAPGLTNNEQFF
J: TRBJ2-1
V: TRBV27

CDR3: CASSLDTREETQYF
J: TRBJ2-5
V: TRBV7-9

CDR3: CASSLGWGGNEQFF
J: TRBJ2-1
V: TRBV7-6

CDR3: CASSTGTGRVGELFF
J: TRBJ2-2
V: TRBV5-8

CDR3: CASSAGTGSNEQFF
J: TRBJ2-1
V: TRBV19

CDR3: CASSLARAGGSYNEQFF
J: TRBJ2-1
V: TRBV7-9

CDR3: CASSYNNEQFF
J: TRBJ2-1
V: TRBV6-5

CDR3: CAGGERGLDEQFF
J: TRBJ2-1
V: TRBV11-3

CDR3: CASSLGVYATNEKLFF
J: TRBJ1-4
V: TRBV5-6

CDR3: CANRVKGNTEAFF
J: TRBJ1-1
V: TRBV5-4

CDR3: CASSPRGGSSYNEQFF
J: TRBJ2-1
V: TRBV7-2

CDR3: CASSYEGVNTEAFF
J: TRBJ1-1
V: TRBV6-5

CDR3: CASSKLGGADTQYF
J: TRBJ2-3
V: TRBV7-6

CDR3: CASSESGPFTDTQYF
J: TRBJ2-3
V: TRBV10-2

CDR3: CASSELSGANVLTF
J: TRBJ2-6
V: TRBV28

CDR3: CASASGGSYNEQFF
J: TRBJ2-1
V: TRBV27

CDR3: CASLTGPQETQYF
J: TRBJ2-5
V: TRBV7-9

CDR3: CASSDRQSYEQYF
J: TRBJ2-7
V: TRBV6-1

CDR3: CASSLDSPGYGYTF
J: TRBJ1-2
V: TRBV5-6

CDR3: CASSPFPRDSTDTQYF
J: TRBJ2-3
V: TRBV18

CDR3: CASSLFLVSGNTIYF
J: TRBJ1-3
V: TRBV19

CDR3: CASSINGQNTEAFF
J: TRBJ1-1
V: TRBV19

CDR3: CASSGGGVLNYEQYF
J: TRBJ2-7
V: TRBV11-2

CDR3: CASSLGRGEGQPQHF
J: TRBJ1-5
V: TRBV5-4

CDR3: CASSRSGQGKKNTEAFF
J: TRBJ1-1
V: TRBV5-4

CDR3: CASSPYGQGNTGELFF
J: TRBJ2-2
V: TRBV11-3

CDR3: CASSRSGRGANVLTF
J: TRBJ2-6
V: TRBV21-1

CDR3: CAISDAERDVQETQYF
J: TRBJ2-5
V: TRBV10-3

CDR3: CASSLGGGLAVNEQFF
J: TRBJ2-1
V: TRBV11-2

CDR3: CASVEGTGVGEQFF
J: TRBJ2-1
V: TRBV2

CDR3: CASSQDRVTGELFF
J: TRBJ2-2
V: TRBV18

CDR3: CASSLLAGGQPQHF
J: TRBJ1-5
V: TRBV28

CDR3: CASSQATYGPGELFF
J: TRBJ2-2
V: TRBV5-6

CDR3: CASSLSGSSYNEQFF
J: TRBJ2-1
V: TRBV7-2

CDR3: CASSPGPNYEQYF
J: TRBJ2-7
V: TRBV27

CDR3: CAISESVSSDRRSYTDTQYF
J: TRBJ2-3
V: TRBV10-3

CDR3: CASSLSPSGNEQYF
J: TRBJ2-7
V: TRBV27

CDR3: CASRPPSAGGPYEQYF
J: TRBJ2-7
V: TRBV5-1

CDR3: CASSPGREGRNEQFF
J: TRBJ2-1
V: TRBV4-1

CDR3: CASSSRPGTSGLYEQYF
J: TRBJ2-7
V: TRBV28

CDR3: CASSLSGQVFYEQYF
J: TRBJ2-7
V: TRBV5-6